These 22 T cell receptor beta chains were all obtained from the same sample, sequenced in a study of graft-versus-host responses after intestinal transplantation. Generated by immunoSEQ multiplex PCR, the TCRdb table keeps only in-frame clones and is missing some. The sample lists over 100,000 clones, approximately 93% occurring once. Antigens of these TCRs are unknown. The sequenced sample was unstimulated CD8+ T cells sorted from spleen or lymph node cells, obtained before transplant. These receptor sequences come from a human donor who was the organ donor for an intestinal transplant.

The rearrangement links TRBV28 to TRBJ2-7; D remains ambiguous. Trimming left V 10 bases short and J 4 bases short, with 17 bases between. Germline V gene data show CDR1 as MDHEN and CDR2 as SYDVKM. The CDR3 has 13 residues. In DNA form, the CDR3 reads TGTGCCACCACTCTATCCCAGAAATACGAGCAGTACTTC. This translates into CATTLSQKYEQYF.

The rearrangement links TRBV9 to TRBJ2-5; D is uncertain. Trimming took 0 bases from V and 3 from J, leaving 12 bases between them. The germline gives CDR1 SGDLS, CDR2 YYNGEE. The CDR3 length is 15 residues. CDR3 region: CASSVGARSKETQYF. In nucleotides, the CDR3 is TGTGCCAGCAGCGTAGGGGCGAGATCTAAAGAGACCCAGTACTTC.

J is TRBJ2-5 and V is TRBV6-1; the D is unclear. Matching the DNA end better, TRBJ2-7 makes the J call doubtful. Germline V CDR1 and CDR2: MNHNS, SASEGT. The CDR3 is 13 amino acids. CDR3 loop: CATLGISSYEQYF. The CDR3 DNA is TGTGCCACCCTGGGGATTAGCTCCTACGAGCAGTACTTC.

The chain combines TRBV2 with TRBJ2-5; 9 nucleotides line up with TRBD2. The ends lost 3 bases at V and 4 bases at J; junction bases unmatched: 6. Germline CDR1 is SNHLY and CDR2 is FYNNEI. This CDR3 comprises 15 residues. DNA for the CDR3: TGTGCCAGCAGTGAGGGACTAGCCCTAGGAGAGACCCAGTACTTC. This codes for CASSEGLALGETQYF.

The chain couples TRBV11-2 to TRBJ2-7; perhaps TRBD2 as D (5 bases). CDR3 size: 16 residues. Germline V gene lookup returns CDR1 SGHAT and CDR2 FQNNGV. Deletions cut 5 bases from V and 5 bases from J, with 22 bases between. The CDR3 bases are TGTGCCAGCAGCACGTCACCGGGGATCCTCCTAGACGAGCAGTACTTC. Protein sequence: CASSTSPGILLDEQYF.

The chain is built from TRBV4-1 and TRBJ2-4, with TRBD1 matching 7 bases. J gave up 3 bases and V 4 bases, and 6 bases lay outside the gene matches. This CDR3 has 15 residues. Germline V gene lookup returns CDR1 MGHRA and CDR2 YSYEKL. In DNA form, the CDR3 reads TGCGCCAGCAGCCCGGAACACAGGGGCAAAAACATTCAGTACTTC. Translated: CASSPEHRGKNIQYF.

The rearrangement joins TRBV19 to TRBJ2-3, with 8 bases lining up with TRBD1. With V trimmed by 9 bases and J by 3 bases, 8 bases remained unmatched. The CDR3 has 14 amino acids. Looked up from germline, CDR1 is LNHDA and CDR2 is SQIVND (reference sequence). In DNA, the CDR3 is TGTGCCAGCAGGGGACAGGCAAAAACAGATACGCAGTATTTT. Translation: CASRGQAKTDTQYF. Full variable domain (rest looked up from reference TRBV19 and TRBJ2-3): DGGITQSPKYLFRKEGQNVTLSCEQNLNHDAMYWYRQDPGQGLRLIYYSQIVNDFQKGDIAEGYSVSREKKESFPLTVTSAQKNPTAFYLCASRGQAKTDTQYFGPGTRLTVL.

The DNA for the CDR3 is TGTGCCAGCAGCCTAGGGACTAGCGGGAGGCCGCACCAAGAGACCCAGTACTTC. This gives the protein CASSLGTSGRPHQETQYF. The V and J genes are TRBV7-4 and TRBJ2-5; 15 bases fit TRBD2. The ends lost 5 bases at V and 0 bases at J; junction bases unmatched: 7. Germline V CDR1 and CDR2: SGHVT, SQSDAQ. This CDR3 comprises 18 residues.

The CDR3 region has the DNA TGTGCCAGCAACCCGGGGGCAGGGGCGAACACCGGGGAGCTGTTTTTT. Amino acid sequence: CASNPGAGANTGELFF. This rearrangement joins TRBV2 to TRBJ2-2; D may match TRBD1 or TRBD2 (6 bases each). In germline, CDR1 is SNHLY, CDR2 FYNNEI. The CDR3 extends over 16 amino acids. V was cut by 7 bases and J by 0 bases, with 15 bases left in between.

This chain uses TRBV7-9 with TRBJ1-2, with 7 nucleotides matching TRBD1. The CDR3 contains 13 residues. Germline lookup yields CDR1 SEHNR and CDR2 FQNEAQ (reference sequence). The ends lost 4 bases at V and 5 bases at J; junction bases unmatched: 4. The chain's CDR3 is CASSSGQRYGYTF. DNA of the CDR3: TGTGCCAGCAGCTCGGGACAGCGATATGGCTACACCTTC.

This chain connects TRBV28 to TRBJ1-5; perhaps TRBD1 as D (5 bases). Germline CDR1 and CDR2: MDHEN and SYDVKM. Trimming removed 2 bases at V and 5 bases at J, with 10 bases between. This CDR3 has 14 amino acids. DNA of the CDR3: TGTGCCAGCAGTTTAGGGAGGGGTGATCAGCCCCAGCATTTT. Translation: CASSLGRGDQPQHF.

The chain carries TRBV6-4 and TRBJ2-5, with D possibly being TRBD1 (6 bases). This CDR3 region has 14 residues. Germline values: CDR1 MRHNA, CDR2 SNTAGT. The V gene lost 6 bases and the J gene lost 3 bases, with 14 bases spanning the gap. The CDR3 sequence is CASSQQGGEETQYF. The CDR3 region has the DNA TGTGCCAGCAGCCAACAGGGTGGAGAAGAGACCCAGTACTTC.

The chain recombines TRBV14 with TRBJ2-3; 7 nucleotides line up with TRBD1. The CDR3 totals 16 residues. Germline V gives CDR1 SGHDN, CDR2 FVKESK. Trimming at V came to 6 bases and at J to 2 bases, leaving 11 bases not matched to a gene. The CDR3 is CASSLRGQTHTDTQYF. The CDR3 bases are TGTGCCAGCAGTCTTCGGGGACAGACGCACACAGATACGCAGTATTTT.

This rearrangement joins TRBV29-1 to TRBJ1-1, with D hard to call. The CDR3 sequence is 10 residues long. V lost 5 bases, J lost 4 bases, and 5 bases lay in between. The germline CDR1 and CDR2 sequences are SQVTM and ANQGSEA. CDR3 DNA: TGCAGCGTTCACGGCACTGAAGCTTTCTTT. Protein sequence: CSVHGTEAFF. Together with reference TRBV29-1 and TRBJ1-1, the CDR3 gives the full variable domain: SAVISQKPSRDICQRGTSLTIQCQVDSQVTMMFWYRQQPGQSLTLIATANQGSEATYESGFVIDKFPISRPNLTFSTLTVSNMSPEDSSIYLCSVHGTEAFFGQGTRLTVV.

The V call is TRBV5-8, the J call TRBJ2-7; D not certain. Per germline, CDR1 SGHTS and CDR2 YDEGEE. This CDR3 has 11 amino acids. The V gene lost 7 bases and the J gene lost 3 bases, with 8 bases spanning the gap. The CDR3 DNA reads as TGTGCCAGCCCCCCCGGCTACGAGCAGTACTTC. Encoded protein: CASPPGYEQYF. Variable domain in full (rest from reference TRBV5-8 and TRBJ2-7): EAGVTQSPTHLIKTRGQQATLRCSPISGHTSVYWYQQALGLGLQFLLWYDEGEERNRGNFPPRFSGRQFPNYSSELNVNALELEDSALYLCASPPGYEQYFGPGTRLTVT.

CDR3 DNA sequence: TGTGCCAGCAGCGCAGGGACAGGGTACGGGGAGCTGTTTTTT. Translating gives CASSAGTGYGELFF. The chain has TRBV7-6 and TRBJ2-2; 9 bases match TRBD1. From germline, CDR1 is SGHVS and CDR2 FNYEAQ. With V trimmed by 5 bases and J by 7 bases, 5 bases remained unmatched. The CDR3 contains 14 residues.

This chain connects TRBV27 to TRBJ1-3; 8 nucleotides agree with TRBD1. V lost 3 bases to trimming and J lost 4 bases; unmatched junction nucleotides: 8. The CDR3 is 16 residues long. The germline V gene encodes CDR1 MNHEY and CDR2 SMNVEV (reference sequence). For the CDR3, the DNA is TGTGCCAGCAGTTTGCGCGGACAGGGTTTGGGAAACACCATATATTTT. Amino acids: CASSLRGQGLGNTIYF.

CDR3 coding DNA: TGTGCCAGGAGACTAGCGGGACAAATCTCCTACGAGCAGTACTTC. This gives the protein CARRLAGQISYEQYF. The genes are TRBV6-4 and TRBJ2-7, with 11 bases matching TRBD2. Unmatched junction bases numbered 7, after V lost 9 bases and J lost 0 bases. CDR1 is MRHNA, CDR2 SNTAGT, per germline. The CDR3 is made up of 15 amino acids.

The rearrangement links TRBV28 to TRBJ1-1, with D possibly TRBD1 on 6 matching bases. CDR3 length equals 17 residues. Germline V gene lookup returns CDR1 MDHEN and CDR2 SYDVKM. V lost 5 bases to trimming and J lost 1 base, with 20 bases between them. In DNA form, the CDR3 reads TGTGCCAGCAGTCCCCATCCAATGGGGGGCCGGAACACTGAAGCTTTCTTT. The encoded protein is CASSPHPMGGRNTEAFF. Supplemented by reference TRBV28 and TRBJ1-1, the full variable domain reads DVKVTQSSRYLVKRTGEKVFLECVQDMDHENMFWYRQDPGLGLRLIYFSYDVKMKEKGDIPEGYSVSREKKERFSLILESASTNQTSMYLCASSPHPMGGRNTEAFFGQGTRLTVV.

This sequence joins TRBV6-1 and TRBJ2-2, with 7 nucleotides matching TRBD2. Germline V gives CDR1 MNHNS, CDR2 SASEGT. There are 18 residues in the CDR3. Losses at the gene ends were 4 bases for V and 0 bases for J; bases not matched to a gene: 11. Here the CDR3 reads CASSGPSPSGPNTGELFF. DNA of the CDR3: TGTGCCAGCAGTGGACCGTCGCCTAGCGGCCCGAACACCGGGGAGCTGTTTTTT.

The chain links TRBV5-4 to TRBJ2-7; D unclear. V shed 4 bases and J shed 0 bases, with 11 bases lying between them. Per germline, CDR1 SGHNT and CDR2 YYREEE (reference sequence). This CDR3 has 14 amino acids. CDR3 residues: CASSPYQSSYEQYF. The CDR3 DNA is TGTGCCAGCAGCCCCTATCAGAGCTCCTACGAGCAGTACTTC.

This chain joins TRBV11-2 and TRBJ2-5; tentatively, D is TRBD1 or TRBD2 (6 bases each). The V end was cut by 5 bases, the J end by 4 bases, with 14 bases between. Germline values: CDR1 SGHAT, CDR2 FQNNGV. The CDR3 is 14 residues long. The CDR3 region is CASSQRGGIETQYF. CDR3 bases: TGTGCCAGCAGCCAAAGAGGGGGGATAGAGACCCAGTACTTC.